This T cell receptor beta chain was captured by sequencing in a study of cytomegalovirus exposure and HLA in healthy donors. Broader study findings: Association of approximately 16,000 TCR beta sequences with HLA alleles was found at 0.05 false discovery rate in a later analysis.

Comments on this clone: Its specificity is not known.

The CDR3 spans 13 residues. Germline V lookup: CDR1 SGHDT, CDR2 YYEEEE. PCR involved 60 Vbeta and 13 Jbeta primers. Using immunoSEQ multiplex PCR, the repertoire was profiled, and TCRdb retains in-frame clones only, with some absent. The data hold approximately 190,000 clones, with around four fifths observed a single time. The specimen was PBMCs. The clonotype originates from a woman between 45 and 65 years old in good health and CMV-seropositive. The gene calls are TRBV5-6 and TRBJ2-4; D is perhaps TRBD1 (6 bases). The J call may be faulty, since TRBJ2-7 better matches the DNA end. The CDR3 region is CASSGDTFYEQYF. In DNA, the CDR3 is TGTGCCAGCAGCGGGGACACCTTCTACGAGCAGTACTTC.